The sequence of this T cell receptor beta chain was determined in a study of T cell responses to AZD1222 COVID-19 vaccine. Study information: Researchers grouped second doses given at about 4 or about 12 weeks into one pool. Findings of the study overall: Among spike-specific TCRs, nearly half reportedly target unmutated variant regions.

Some clones are missing from TCRdb's copy, which holds only in-frame ones; the method was immunoSEQ multiplex PCR. Of 90,000 to 95,000 clones in the sample, 86% were seen once. The V gene's germline CDR1 is GTSNPN and CDR2 SVGIG (reference sequence). Trimming took 0 bases from V and 4 from J, leaving 16 bases between them. This CDR3 comprises 17 residues. With respect to this clone: Its antigen is undetermined.

This rearrangement joins TRBV30 to TRBJ1-6; D is uncertain. Sequencing used peripheral blood, obtained on day 0 of AZD1222 vaccination. The sequence derives from an adult in good health. The DNA for the CDR3 is TGTGCCTGGAGTGTAAGTGATCCCACTAGGTATAATTCACCCCTCCACTTT. Protein sequence: CAWSVSDPTRYNSPLHF.